This section outlines one T cell receptor beta chain sequence together with its context. The antigen is unknown. Germline V gene lookup returns CDR1 LNHDA and CDR2 SQIVND (reference sequence). This CDR3 region has 13 residues. Trimming left V 5 bases short and J 6 bases short, with 14 bases between. TCRdb keeps only in-frame clones here, not all; method: immunoSEQ multiplex PCR. The profile shows approximately 70,000 clones, over 75% of them singletons. This sample stems from a study of graft-versus-host responses after intestinal transplantation. This sequence originates from a human donor who was the organ donor for an intestinal transplant. The V gene is TRBV19, the J gene TRBJ2-7, with D tentatively TRBD1 (6 bases). The input for sequencing was unstimulated CD4+ T cells sorted from spleen or lymph node cells, taken before transplant. In DNA, the CDR3 is TGTGCCAGTAGTTCGGGACACGGGTCCGAGCAGTACGTC. Encoded protein: CASSSGHGSEQYV.